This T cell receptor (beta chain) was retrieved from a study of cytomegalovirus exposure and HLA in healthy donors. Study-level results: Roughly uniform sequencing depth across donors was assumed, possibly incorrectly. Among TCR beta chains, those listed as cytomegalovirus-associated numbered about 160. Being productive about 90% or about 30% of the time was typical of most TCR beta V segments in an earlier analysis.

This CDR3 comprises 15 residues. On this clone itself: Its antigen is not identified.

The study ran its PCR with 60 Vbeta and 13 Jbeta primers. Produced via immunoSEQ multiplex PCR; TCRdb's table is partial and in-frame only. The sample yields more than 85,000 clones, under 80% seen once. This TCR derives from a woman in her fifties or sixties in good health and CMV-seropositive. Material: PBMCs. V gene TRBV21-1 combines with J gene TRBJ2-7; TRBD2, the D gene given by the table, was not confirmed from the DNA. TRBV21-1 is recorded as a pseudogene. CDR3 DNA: TGTGCCAGCAGCAAAGGGACGGACTACCTCTACGAGCAGTACTTC. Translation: CASSKGTDYLYEQYF.